The 21 T cell receptor beta chains in this list originate from one sample, sequenced in a study of circulating and synovial CD4+ cells in juvenile arthritis. Here immunoSEQ multiplex PCR was the method, and the copy in TCRdb shows in-frame clones only, minus some. The table lists approximately 16,000 clones, around 91% of them singletons, with 0.65% to 0.9% in the top ten. The source material was CD4+ T cells from blood. These receptors all stem from a human donor with juvenile idiopathic arthritis.

The CDR3 nucleotides are TGTGCCAGCAGCCTTGGACAGGGCGGATACACTGAAGCTTTCTTT. As protein: CASSLGQGGYTEAFF. The rearrangement links TRBV7-2 to TRBJ1-1; 8 bases are a match to TRBD1. Germline V gene data show CDR1 as SGHTA and CDR2 as FQGNSA. The V gene end was trimmed by 5 bases and the J gene end by 3 bases; junction bases not matched to a gene: 8. The CDR3 covers 15 residues.

As concerns this clone: A read error may account for a junction end that differs from germline. This sample also contains other DNA sequences that code for the same CDR3. The genes are TRBV13 and TRBJ1-6, with D tentatively TRBD1 (6 bases). The germline V gene has CDR1 PRHDT and CDR2 FYEKMQ (reference sequence). This CDR3 region has 16 residues. DNA for the CDR3: TGTGCCAGCAGATCGCAGGGGAGCTCCTATAATTCCCCCCTCCACTTT. Translated, it gives CASRSQGSSYNSPLHF.

This chain links TRBV18 with TRBJ1-1, with D perhaps TRBD1 (5 bases). V lost 2 bases to trimming and J lost 6 bases, with 13 bases between them. This CDR3 comprises 14 residues. Germline V gene data show CDR1 as KGHSH and CDR2 as LQKENI. The CDR3 spells CASSPMGGISEAFF. The CDR3 DNA is TGTGCCAGCTCACCAATGGGGGGGATATCTGAAGCTTTCTTT.

This chain connects TRBV7-2 to TRBJ1-1, with D unresolved. V was trimmed by 1 base and J by 4 bases, leaving 10 bases between them. The CDR3 is 14 residues long. Germline loops: CDR1 SGHTA, CDR2 FQGNSA. Here the CDR3 reads CASSLGRPGTEAFF. In nucleotides, the CDR3 is TGTGCCAGCAGCTTAGGCCGCCCGGGCACTGAAGCTTTCTTT.

The rearrangement uses TRBV11-1 and TRBJ1-1; D is undetermined. Trimming took off 5 bases at V and 4 bases at J, with 11 bases between the two ends. The CDR3 extends over 13 amino acids. Germline CDR1 and CDR2: SGHAT and FQDESV (reference sequence). Written as DNA, the CDR3 is TGTGCCAGCAGCAAGAGGGTAAGCACTGAAGCTTTCTTT. Its protein is CASSKRVSTEAFF.

This clone was observed a single time. The chain is built from TRBV7-9 and TRBJ2-5; 11 nucleotides line up with TRBD2. The CDR3 is 15 residues long. J lost 4 bases, V lost 2 bases, and 3 bases had no gene match. In germline, CDR1 is SEHNR, CDR2 FQNEAQ (reference sequence). The CDR3 loop is CASSLFLAGGETQYF. DNA of the CDR3: TGTGCCAGCAGCTTATTTCTAGCGGGAGGAGAGACCCAGTACTTC.

The genes are TRBV10-3 and TRBJ1-1; TRBD1 aligns across 10 bases. Germline CDR1 reads ENHRY; CDR2 reads SYGVKD. V shed 6 bases, J shed 2 bases, and the junction held 3 bases outside the gene matches. The CDR3 sequence is 14 residues long. CDR3 coding DNA: TGTGCCATCAGGGGGGACAGGGGAAACACTGAAGCTTTCTTT. Amino acid sequence: CAIRGDRGNTEAFF.

The chain is built from TRBV19 and TRBJ1-1; TRBD1 might be the D (6 bases). The germline gives CDR1 LNHDA, CDR2 SQIVND (reference sequence). The CDR3 spans 13 residues. V gave up 5 bases and J gave up 6 bases, with 13 bases separating them. The chain's CDR3 is CASSAETGAEAFF. CDR3 in DNA: TGTGCCAGTAGTGCCGAGACAGGAGCTGAAGCTTTCTTT. The full variable domain, its missing parts supplied by reference TRBV19 and TRBJ1-1, is DGGITQSPKYLFRKEGQNVTLSCEQNLNHDAMYWYRQDPGQGLRLIYYSQIVNDFQKGDIAEGYSVSREKKESFPLTVTSAQKNPTAFYLCASSAETGAEAFFGQGTRLTVV.

In its sample, this clone was seen once. The rearrangement uses TRBV28 and TRBJ1-2, with 7 bases lining up with TRBD1. This CDR3 contains 15 residues. The junction had 9 bases not matched to a gene; V was cut back by 6 bases and J by 2 bases. CDR1 is MDHEN, CDR2 SYDVKM, per germline. The CDR3: CASSSQGVGNYGYTF. The CDR3 DNA reads as TGTGCCAGCAGCTCTCAGGGGGTCGGAAACTATGGCTACACCTTC.

This sequence joins TRBV27 and TRBJ1-4; D is unresolved. Germline loops: CDR1 MNHEY, CDR2 SMNVEV (reference sequence). The V and J ends lost 3 bases and 8 bases respectively, with 19 bases between them. The CDR3 loop spans 16 amino acids. Here the CDR3 reads CASSFKPGSLSEKLFF. CDR3 DNA sequence: TGTGCCAGCAGTTTCAAGCCAGGTTCACTCAGCGAAAAACTGTTTTTT.

The chain joins TRBV6-1 to TRBJ1-2; D remains ambiguous. This CDR3 has 15 residues. The germline V gene has CDR1 MNHNS and CDR2 SASEGT. Trimming took 8 bases from V and 4 from J, leaving 20 bases between them. The CDR3 sequence is CASSSGLAGPYGYTF. The CDR3 nucleotides are TGTGCCAGCTCCTCTGGGCTGGCTGGTCCCTATGGCTACACCTTC.

The chain has TRBV19 and TRBJ2-1; TRBD2 aligns across 7 bases. After removal of 1 base from V and 5 bases from J, the junction contained 14 bases not matched to a gene. The CDR3 covers 18 residues. CDR1 and CDR2 from the germline V gene are LNHDA and SQIVND (reference sequence). This chain's CDR3 is CASSIGFRTRAFNNEQFF. The CDR3 nucleotides read TGTGCCAGTAGTATAGGGTTCCGGACTAGGGCCTTTAACAATGAGCAGTTCTTC.

CDR3 nucleotide sequence: TGTGCCAGCAGCTTAAGAGCGGGGGCCTACGAGCAGTACTTC. Its protein product is CASSLRAGAYEQYF. The chain uses TRBV7-6 and TRBJ2-7; TRBD2 aligns across 8 bases. V shed 2 bases, J shed 2 bases, and the junction held 2 bases outside the gene matches. CDR1 is SGHVS and CDR2 is FNYEAQ in the germline V gene. The CDR3 has 14 residues.

The V call is TRBV4-3, the J call TRBJ2-1; TRBD2 matches at 8 bases. Germline V lookup: CDR1 LGHNA, CDR2 YSLEER. The CDR3 length is 16 residues. V was clipped by 4 bases and J by 4 bases; unmatched bases: 9. CDR3 amino acids: CASSRELAAGYNEQFF. The CDR3 coding sequence is TGCGCCAGCAGCCGAGAACTAGCGGCCGGATACAATGAGCAGTTCTTC.

The chain joins TRBV5-6 to TRBJ2-7; 8 nucleotides align to TRBD2. This CDR3 contains 16 residues. CDR1 SGHDT and CDR2 YYEEEE come from the germline V gene. Trimming removed 0 bases from V and 3 bases from J; junction bases left unmatched: 8. CDR3 amino acids: CASSLAAAGAYYEQYF. The CDR3 nucleotides read TGTGCCAGCAGCTTGGCGGCAGCGGGAGCGTACTACGAGCAGTACTTC. The variable domain in full, completed from reference TRBV5-6 and TRBJ2-7, reads DAGVTQSPTHLIKTRGQQVTLRCSPKSGHDTVSWYQQALGQGPQFIFQYYEEEERQRGNFPDRFSGHQFPNYSSELNVNALLLGDSALYLCASSLAAAGAYYEQYFGPGTRLTVT.

V usage is TRBV2 and J usage is TRBJ2-1, with 10 bases aligning to TRBD2. The CDR3 has 15 residues. V was pared by 3 bases and J by 8 bases, with 7 bases of the junction left unmatched. Germline V gene lookup returns CDR1 SNHLY and CDR2 FYNNEI. CDR3 loop: CASSDQSGGAHEQFF. CDR3 coding DNA: TGTGCCAGCAGTGATCAAAGCGGGGGGGCCCATGAGCAGTTCTTC.

The chain is built from TRBV19 and TRBJ2-7; TRBD1 might be the D (5 bases). V was shortened by 6 bases and J by 4 bases, with 13 bases between the two germline ends. The CDR3 contains 13 residues. Germline CDR1 reads LNHDA; CDR2 reads SQIVND (reference sequence). The CDR3 DNA reads as TGTGCCAGTAGCCTCGGCAGGGCGTACGAGCAGTACTTC. Its translation is CASSLGRAYEQYF. The variable domain in full, with the rest retrieved from reference TRBV19 and TRBJ2-7, is DGGITQSPKYLFRKEGQNVTLSCEQNLNHDAMYWYRQDPGQGLRLIYYSQIVNDFQKGDIAEGYSVSREKKESFPLTVTSAQKNPTAFYLCASSLGRAYEQYFGPGTRLTVT.

V gene TRBV4-1 combines with J gene TRBJ1-5, with D hard to call. The CDR3 sequence is 14 residues long. Looked up from germline, CDR1 is MGHRA and CDR2 is YSYEKL. V was cut by 3 bases and J by 6 bases, with 12 bases left in between. The CDR3 is CASSQPDVGQPQHF. As DNA, the CDR3 is TGCGCCAGCAGCCAGCCCGATGTCGGTCAGCCCCAGCATTTT.

The genes are TRBV7-2 and TRBJ1-2; D call uncertain. The V end was cut by 0 bases, the J end by 4 bases, with 9 bases between. Germline V gene lookup returns CDR1 SGHTA and CDR2 FQGNSA. The CDR3 is 14 amino acids. The CDR3, as DNA: TGTGCCAGCAGCTTAGCCCGCGAAGTCTATGGCTACACCTTC. Its protein product is CASSLAREVYGYTF.

J is TRBJ2-3 and V is TRBV7-9; D is possibly TRBD2 (7 bases). Germline values: CDR1 SEHNR, CDR2 FQNEAQ (reference sequence). V gave up 4 bases and J gave up 14 bases, with 16 bases separating them. This CDR3 region has 12 residues. The CDR3 bases are TGTGCCAGCAGCTCAGCGGGACATGCACGGTATTTT. Amino acids: CASSSAGHARYF.

The sample holds a few counts of this clone. J is TRBJ1-5 and V is TRBV18; weak D call: TRBD1 (5 bases). This CDR3 contains 16 residues. With 6 bases removed from V and 4 bases from J, the gap between germline ends came to 19 bases. The germline gives CDR1 KGHSH, CDR2 LQKENI. The CDR3 region is CASSLGAGSKNQPQHF. As DNA, the CDR3 is TGTGCCAGCTCCCTAGGGGCGGGGAGTAAGAATCAGCCCCAGCATTTT. Full variable domain (missing parts from reference TRBV18 and TRBJ1-5): NAGVMQNPRHLVRRRGQEARLRCSPMKGHSHVYWYRQLPEEGLKFMVYLQKENIIDESGMPKERFSAEFPKEGPSILRIQQVVRGDSAAYFCASSLGAGSKNQPQHFGDGTRLSIL.